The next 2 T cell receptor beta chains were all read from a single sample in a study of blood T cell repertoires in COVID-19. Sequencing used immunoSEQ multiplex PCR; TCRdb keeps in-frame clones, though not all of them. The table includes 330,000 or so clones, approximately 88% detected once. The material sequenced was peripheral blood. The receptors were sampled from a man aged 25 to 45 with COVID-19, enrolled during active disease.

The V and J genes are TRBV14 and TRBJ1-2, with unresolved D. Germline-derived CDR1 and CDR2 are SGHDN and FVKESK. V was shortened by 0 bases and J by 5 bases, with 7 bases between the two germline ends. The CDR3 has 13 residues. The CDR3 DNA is TGTGCCAGCAGCCAAGATACTGCTTATGGCTACACCTTC. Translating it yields CASSQDTAYGYTF. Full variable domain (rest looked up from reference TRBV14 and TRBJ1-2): EAGVTQFPSHSVIEKGQTVTLRCDPISGHDNLYWYRRVMGKEIKFLLHFVKESKQDESGMPNNRFLAERTGGTYSTLKVQPAELEDSGVYFCASSQDTAYGYTFGSGTRLTVV.

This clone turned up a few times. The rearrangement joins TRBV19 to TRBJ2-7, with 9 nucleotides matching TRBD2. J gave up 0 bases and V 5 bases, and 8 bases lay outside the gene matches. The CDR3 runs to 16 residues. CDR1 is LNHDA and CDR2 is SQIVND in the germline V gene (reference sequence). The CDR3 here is CASSVTSGQSSYEQYF. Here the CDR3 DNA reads TGTGCCAGTAGTGTTACTAGCGGGCAAAGCTCCTACGAGCAGTACTTC. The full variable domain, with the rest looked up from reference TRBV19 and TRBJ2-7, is DGGITQSPKYLFRKEGQNVTLSCEQNLNHDAMYWYRQDPGQGLRLIYYSQIVNDFQKGDIAEGYSVSREKKESFPLTVTSAQKNPTAFYLCASSVTSGQSSYEQYFGPGTRLTVT.